The clone carrying this T cell receptor (beta chain) turned up a few times. The antigen is not known. The CDR3 spans 14 residues. V lost 6 bases and J lost 4, with 14 bases in between. The iRepertoire nested amplicon-rescue multiplex PCR amplified TCR alpha and beta CDR3s from RNA. TCRdb called the multiplex PCR reads again in MiXCR, with one record for every CDR3 protein. This table holds approximately 130,000 distinct CDR3 sequences, approximately 24% found once. The data stem from a study of glioma-infiltrating T cells. General study findings and limits: Tissue-blood divergence was below expectation in non-neoplastic patients, above in gliomas.

The sample was glioma tissue, nonneoplastic brain tissue, or PBMCs (not recorded which). This receptor was obtained from a human donor with low-grade glioma or glioblastoma, undergoing nonglioma brain surgery, or in good health (not recorded which). The V and J genes are TRBV12-3 or TRBV12-4 and TRBJ2-3; D tentatively fits TRBD1 or TRBD2 (5 bases each). Here the CDR3 reads CASRAGRGPDTQYF. The CDR3 DNA reads TGTGCCAGCAGAGCCGGCCGGGGCCCAGATACGCAGTATTTT.